This TCR beta chain was sequenced during a study of neoadjuvant nivolumab and ipilimumab in lung cancer. The CDR3 has 12 residues. Trimming removed 6 bases at V and 3 bases at J, with 9 bases between. CDR1 WNHNN and CDR2 SYGVQD come from the germline V gene (reference sequence). Repertoires were generated with immunoSEQ multiplex PCR, while TCRdb's copy carries only in-frame clones and drops some. The sample has approximately 19,000 clones, about nine tenths seen once. The sample in question was peripheral blood, obtained before neoadjuvant nivolumab, alone or with ipilimumab. The V and J genes are TRBV10-1 and TRBJ2-7, with D tentatively TRBD2 (6 bases). The receptor was isolated from an adult with non-small cell lung cancer. CDR3 sequence (DNA): TGCGCCAGCAGCGGGGGAATCTACGAGCAGTACTTC. As protein: CASSGGIYEQYF.